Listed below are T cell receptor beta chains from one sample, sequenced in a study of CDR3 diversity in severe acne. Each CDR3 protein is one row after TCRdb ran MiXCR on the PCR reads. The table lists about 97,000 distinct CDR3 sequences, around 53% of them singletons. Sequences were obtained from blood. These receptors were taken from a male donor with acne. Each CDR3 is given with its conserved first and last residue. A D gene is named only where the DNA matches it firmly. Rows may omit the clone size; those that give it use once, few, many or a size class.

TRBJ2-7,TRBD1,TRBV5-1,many,TGCGCCAGCAGCTTGGTACAGGGGGCAGTGTACGAGCAGTACTTC,CASSLVQGAVYEQYF
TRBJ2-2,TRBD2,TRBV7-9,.,TGTGCCAGGGAGGCGGGAGGGATTAACACCGGGGAGCTGTTTTTT,CAREAGGINTGELFF
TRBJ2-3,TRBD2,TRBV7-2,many,TGTGCCAGCAGCTTAGAGGGGCGGGGTAGCGGGAGTCTCACAGATACGCAGTATTTT,CASSLEGRGSGSLTDTQYF
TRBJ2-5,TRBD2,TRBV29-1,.,TGCAGTATTGAGGTGGTGATAGCGGGAAAAGAGACCCAGTACTTC,CSIEVVIAGKETQYF
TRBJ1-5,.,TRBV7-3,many,TGTGCCAGCAGTAAGGACACCAGATTGATTATTCAGCCCCAGCATTTT,CASSKDTRLIIQPQHF
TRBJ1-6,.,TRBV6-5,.,TGTGCCAGCAGCCTCGGGGGTGAGGGTTCACCCCTCCACTTT,CASSLGGEGSPLHF
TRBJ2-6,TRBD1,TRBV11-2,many,TGTGCCAGCAGGAGGGGGCCAAACCCAGGGGCCAACGTCCTGACTTTC,CASRRGPNPGANVLTF
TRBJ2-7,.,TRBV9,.,TGTGCCAGCAGCGAATCAGGGGAAGAGCAGTACTTC,CASSESGEEQYF
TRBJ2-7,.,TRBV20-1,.,TGCAGTGCCCGAACAGGACGGGACTACGAGCAGTACTTC,CSARTGRDYEQYF
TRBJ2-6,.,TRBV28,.,TGTGCCAGCAGTTTACGGCAGTGGAAGAGCTCTGGGGCCAACGTCCTGACTTTC,CASSLRQWKSSGANVLTF
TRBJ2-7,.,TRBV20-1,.,TGCAGTGCTAGAGCGGGGGCCTACTCCTACGAGCAGTACTTC,CSARAGAYSYEQYF
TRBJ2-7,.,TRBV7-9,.,TGTGCCAGCAGCTTAGCTGGGCTGTCCTACGAGCAGTACTTC,CASSLAGLSYEQYF
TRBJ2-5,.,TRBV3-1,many,TGTGCCAGCAGCCCCAGCAGTAAGACCCAGTACTTC,CASSPSSKTQYF
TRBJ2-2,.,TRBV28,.,TGTGCCAGCTCGGGTTATGCGAACACCGGGGAGCTGTTTTTT,CASSGYANTGELFF
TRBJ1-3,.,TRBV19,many,TGTGCCAGTACCTACACCGCGGGCCGAGGAAACACCATATATTTT,CASTYTAGRGNTIYF
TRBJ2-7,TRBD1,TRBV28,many,TGTGCCAGCAGTTCGACAGGGGTCTACGAGCAGTACTTC,CASSSTGVYEQYF
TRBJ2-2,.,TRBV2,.,TGTGCCAGCAGTTACCCTCGGGGAGGGGGGTCCACCGGGGAGCTGTTTTTT,CASSYPRGGGSTGELFF
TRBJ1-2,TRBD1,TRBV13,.,TGTGCCAGCAGCTCCGACAGGGGGCAGGCGGGCTACACCTTC,CASSSDRGQAGYTF